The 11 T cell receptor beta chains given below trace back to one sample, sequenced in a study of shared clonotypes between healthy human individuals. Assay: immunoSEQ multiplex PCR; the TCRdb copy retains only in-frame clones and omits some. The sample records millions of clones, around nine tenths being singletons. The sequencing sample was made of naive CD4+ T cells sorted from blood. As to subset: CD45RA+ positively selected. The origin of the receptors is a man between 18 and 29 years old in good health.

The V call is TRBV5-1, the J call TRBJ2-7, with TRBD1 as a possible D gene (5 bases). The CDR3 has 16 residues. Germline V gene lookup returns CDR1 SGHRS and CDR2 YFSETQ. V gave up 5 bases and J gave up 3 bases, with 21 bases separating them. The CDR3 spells CASSSQPGLQVYEQYF. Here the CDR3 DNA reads TGCGCCAGCAGTTCCCAGCCCGGGCTACAGGTCTACGAGCAGTACTTC. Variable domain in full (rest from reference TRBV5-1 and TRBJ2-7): KAGVTQTPRYLIKTRGQQVTLSCSPISGHRSVSWYQQTPGQGLQFLFEYFSETQRNKGNFPGRFSGRQFSNSRSEMNVSTLELGDSALYLCASSSQPGLQVYEQYFGPGTRLTVT.

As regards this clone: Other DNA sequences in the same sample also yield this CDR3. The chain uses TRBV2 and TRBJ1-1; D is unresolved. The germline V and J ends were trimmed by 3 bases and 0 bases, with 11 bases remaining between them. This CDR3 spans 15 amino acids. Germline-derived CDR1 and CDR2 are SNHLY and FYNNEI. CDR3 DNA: TGTGCCAGCAGTGAGGAGGCCAGCATGAACACTGAAGCTTTCTTT. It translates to CASSEEASMNTEAFF.

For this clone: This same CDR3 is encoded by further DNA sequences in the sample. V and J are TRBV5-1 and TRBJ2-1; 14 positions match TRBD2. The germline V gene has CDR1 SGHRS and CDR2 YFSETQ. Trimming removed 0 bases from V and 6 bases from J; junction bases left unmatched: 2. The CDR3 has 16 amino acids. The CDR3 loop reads CASSLDGTSGSNEQFF. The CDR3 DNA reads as TGCGCCAGCAGCTTGGATGGGACTAGCGGGAGCAATGAGCAGTTCTTC.

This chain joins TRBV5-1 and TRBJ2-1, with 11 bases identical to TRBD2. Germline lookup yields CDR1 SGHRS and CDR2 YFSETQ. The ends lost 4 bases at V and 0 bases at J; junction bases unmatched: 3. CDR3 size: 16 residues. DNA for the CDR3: TGCGCCAGCAGCCAAACTAGCGGGAGCTCCTACAATGAGCAGTTCTTC. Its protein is CASSQTSGSSYNEQFF.

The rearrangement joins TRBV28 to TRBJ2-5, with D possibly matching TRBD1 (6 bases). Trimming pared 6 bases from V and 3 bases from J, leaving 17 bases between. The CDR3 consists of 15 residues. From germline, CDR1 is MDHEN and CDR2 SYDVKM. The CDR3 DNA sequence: TGTGCCAGCAGCAGCGGACAGATTCAGAAAGAGACCCAGTACTTC. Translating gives CASSSGQIQKETQYF. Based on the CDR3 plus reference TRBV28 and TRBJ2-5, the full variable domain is DVKVTQSSRYLVKRTGEKVFLECVQDMDHENMFWYRQDPGLGLRLIYFSYDVKMKEKGDIPEGYSVSREKKERFSLILESASTNQTSMYLCASSSGQIQKETQYFGPGTRLLVL.

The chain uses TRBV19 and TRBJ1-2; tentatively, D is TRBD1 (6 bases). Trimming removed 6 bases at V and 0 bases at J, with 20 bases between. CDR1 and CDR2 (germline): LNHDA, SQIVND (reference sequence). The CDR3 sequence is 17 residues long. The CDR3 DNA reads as TGTGCCAGTAGAACCATTAAAGGGGGTTCGGCTAACTATGGCTACACCTTC. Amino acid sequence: CASRTIKGGSANYGYTF.

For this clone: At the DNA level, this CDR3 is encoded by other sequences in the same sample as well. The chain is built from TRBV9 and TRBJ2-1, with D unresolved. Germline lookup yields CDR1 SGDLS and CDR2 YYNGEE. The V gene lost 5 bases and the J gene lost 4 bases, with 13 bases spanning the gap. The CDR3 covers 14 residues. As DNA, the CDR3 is TGTGCCAGCAGTAGATCTTCCAGTTACAATGAGCAGTTCTTC. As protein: CASSRSSSYNEQFF.

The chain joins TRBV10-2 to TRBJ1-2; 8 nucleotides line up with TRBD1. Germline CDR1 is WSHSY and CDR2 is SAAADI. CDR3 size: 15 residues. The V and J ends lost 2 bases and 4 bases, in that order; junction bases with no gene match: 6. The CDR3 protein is CASSEGGQGPYGYTF. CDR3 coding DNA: TGCGCCAGCAGTGAGGGAGGACAGGGACCCTATGGCTACACCTTC.

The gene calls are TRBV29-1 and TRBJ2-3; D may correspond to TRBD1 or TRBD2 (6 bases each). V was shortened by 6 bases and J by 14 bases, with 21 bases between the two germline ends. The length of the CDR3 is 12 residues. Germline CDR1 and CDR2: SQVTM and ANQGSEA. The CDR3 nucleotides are TGCAGCGTGTTGAAGGGGGAGGACCGGCGGTATTTT. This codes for CSVLKGEDRRYF.

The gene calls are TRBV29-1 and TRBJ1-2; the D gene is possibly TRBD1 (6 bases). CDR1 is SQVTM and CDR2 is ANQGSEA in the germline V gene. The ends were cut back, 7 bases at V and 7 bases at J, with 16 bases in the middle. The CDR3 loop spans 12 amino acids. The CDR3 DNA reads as TGCAGCGGCGGGGACATAGAGGGTGGCTACACCTTC. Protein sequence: CSGGDIEGGYTF.

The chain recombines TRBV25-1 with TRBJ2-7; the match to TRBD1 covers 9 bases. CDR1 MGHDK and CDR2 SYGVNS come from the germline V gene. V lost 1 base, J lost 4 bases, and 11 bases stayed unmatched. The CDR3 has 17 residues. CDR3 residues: CASSEFGTGGPTYEQYF. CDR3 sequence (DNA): TGTGCCAGCAGTGAATTTGGTACAGGGGGCCCTACGTACGAGCAGTACTTC.